Presented here are 18 T cell receptor beta chains from one specimen sequenced in a study of blood T cell repertoires in COVID-19. Clones were sequenced by immunoSEQ multiplex PCR, and TCRdb holds only the in-frame ones, with some missing. The sample lists about 160,000 clones; around 77% were seen once. The sample comprised peripheral blood. All receptors come from a man aged 65 to 79 with acute or convalescent COVID-19.

This chain uses TRBV7-2 with TRBJ2-1, with D unresolved. There are 15 residues in the CDR3. Germline V gives CDR1 SGHTA, CDR2 FQGNSA. Trimming pared 5 bases from V and 1 base from J, leaving 12 bases between. The CDR3 bases are TGTGCCAGCAGCCCTTTCACTGTTTCCTACAATGAGCAGTTCTTC. Its translation is CASSPFTVSYNEQFF.

The chain joins TRBV25-1 to TRBJ1-2, with a weak D call TRBD1 (5 bases). CDR1 is MGHDK and CDR2 is SYGVNS in the germline V gene. The length of the CDR3 is 14 residues. V lost 5 bases to trimming and J lost 2 bases, with 12 bases between them. The CDR3: CASSTDSRNYGYTF. CDR3 DNA sequence: TGTGCCAGCAGTACAGACAGTAGAAACTATGGCTACACCTTC.

This chain links TRBV29-1 with TRBJ2-4; D possibly corresponds to TRBD2 (6 bases). V was shortened by 5 bases and J by 8 bases, with 16 bases between the two germline ends. CDR1 is SQVTM and CDR2 is ANQGSEA in the germline V gene. This CDR3 spans 13 amino acids. CDR3 region: CSVKSGFPDIQYF. The CDR3 region has the DNA TGCAGCGTTAAAAGCGGGTTCCCAGACATTCAGTACTTC.

V usage is TRBV5-1 and J usage is TRBJ2-3; 13 nucleotides match TRBD2. V dropped 0 bases and J dropped 0; count of bases not matched to a gene: 4. In germline, CDR1 is SGHRS, CDR2 YFSETQ. CDR3 length equals 18 residues. The CDR3 loop is CASSLGGLAGTSTDTQYF. The CDR3 coding sequence is TGCGCCAGCAGCTTGGGGGGACTAGCGGGGACTAGCACAGATACGCAGTATTTT. The entire variable domain, with the rest obtained from reference TRBV5-1 and TRBJ2-3, is as follows: KAGVTQTPRYLIKTRGQQVTLSCSPISGHRSVSWYQQTPGQGLQFLFEYFSETQRNKGNFPGRFSGRQFSNSRSEMNVSTLELGDSALYLCASSLGGLAGTSTDTQYFGPGTRLTVL.

This clone came up once. J is TRBJ1-1 and V is TRBV7-2, with D hard to call. This CDR3 has 14 amino acids. CDR1 and CDR2 (germline): SGHTA, FQGNSA. Trimming took 1 base from V and 1 from J, leaving 7 bases between them. Here the CDR3 DNA reads TGTGCCAGCAGCTTAGTGGTGCGGAACACTGAAGCTTTCTTT. It yields the protein CASSLVVRNTEAFF.

This clone occurred once. The CDR3 nucleotides read TGCGCCAGCAGCCAAGCGGGAGCCAAAAACATTCAGTACTTC. As protein: CASSQAGAKNIQYF. The chain carries TRBV4-3 and TRBJ2-4; D is ambiguous. V dropped 1 base and J dropped 0 bases, with 4 bases sitting between them. The CDR3 has 14 amino acids. The germline CDR1 and CDR2 sequences are LGHNA and YSLEER.

This clone came up a few times. The V gene is TRBV2, the J gene TRBJ2-7; TRBD1 aligns across 9 bases. The J segment lost 3 bases and the V segment lost 7 bases, leaving 4 bases of the junction unmatched. The germline gives CDR1 SNHLY, CDR2 FYNNEI. The length of the CDR3 is 13 residues. CDR3 coding DNA: TGTGCCAGCAACCGACAGGGGGACTACGAGCAGTACTTC. This codes for CASNRQGDYEQYF.

The V call is TRBV10-3, the J call TRBJ2-7; TRBD1 aligns across 9 bases. Losses at the gene ends were 5 bases for V and 4 bases for J; bases not matched to a gene: 6. The CDR3 covers 14 residues. Germline CDR1 ENHRY, CDR2 SYGVKD. CDR3 bases: TGTGCCATCAGTAAGGGACAGGGAGATTACGAGCAGTACTTC. This codes for CAISKGQGDYEQYF.

The chain is built from TRBV24-1 and TRBJ2-2; 9 positions agree with TRBD2. The germline V gene encodes CDR1 KGHDR and CDR2 SFDVKD. The CDR3 is 16 amino acids. The V gene end was trimmed by 4 bases and the J gene end by 1 base; junction bases not matched to a gene: 3. The CDR3 nucleotides read TGTGCCACCAGTGACGGCGGGAGGGGGAACACCGGGGAGCTGTTTTTT. As protein: CATSDGGRGNTGELFF.

This sequence joins TRBV11-2 and TRBJ1-6; D unclear. The CDR3 extends over 13 amino acids. V lost 8 bases and J lost 0, with 5 bases in between. CDR1 SGHAT and CDR2 FQNNGV come from the germline V gene. This chain's CDR3 is CASRSSYNSPLHF. The CDR3, as DNA: TGTGCCAGCCGCAGCTCCTATAATTCACCCCTCCACTTT.

This clone occurred a few times. This chain uses TRBV11-3 with TRBJ1-1; the match to TRBD1 covers 9 bases. V was clipped by 1 base and J by 9 bases; unmatched bases: 6. CDR1 SGHNT and CDR2 YENEEA come from the germline V gene. The CDR3 is made up of 14 amino acids. This chain's CDR3 is CASSLGGQGPKAFF. In DNA, the CDR3 is TGTGCCAGCAGCTTAGGGGGACAGGGCCCCAAAGCTTTCTTT.

The chain recombines TRBV19 with TRBJ2-7; D perhaps matches TRBD2 (7 bases). The V and J ends lost 4 bases and 3 bases respectively, with 25 bases between them. CDR3 length equals 18 residues. Germline V CDR1 and CDR2: LNHDA, SQIVND (reference sequence). CDR3 coding DNA: TGTGCCAGTAGTAGCGGATATTCACAGGGAGGGGCCGGCTACGAGCAGTACTTC. It yields the protein CASSSGYSQGGAGYEQYF. Full variable domain (missing parts from reference TRBV19 and TRBJ2-7): DGGITQSPKYLFRKEGQNVTLSCEQNLNHDAMYWYRQDPGQGLRLIYYSQIVNDFQKGDIAEGYSVSREKKESFPLTVTSAQKNPTAFYLCASSSGYSQGGAGYEQYFGPGTRLTVT.

DNA of the CDR3: TGTGCCAGCAGCTTCTCGATTACAGGGTTTGGAAACACCATATATTTT. Protein: CASSFSITGFGNTIYF. The V and J genes are TRBV7-9 and TRBJ1-3, with D tentatively TRBD1 (6 bases). The CDR3 length is 16 residues. CDR1 is SEHNR and CDR2 is FQNEAQ in the germline V gene (reference sequence). V lost 3 bases, J lost 3 bases, and 15 bases lay in between.

The chain combines TRBV5-1 with TRBJ2-5; TRBD2 might be the D (6 bases). The V and J ends lost 7 bases and 5 bases respectively, with 18 bases between them. The CDR3 runs to 14 residues. Germline CDR1 reads SGHRS; CDR2 reads YFSETQ. CDR3 nucleotide sequence: TGCGCCAGCGGGAGGAGTTGGGGCGCGGAGACCCAGTACTTC. Translated: CASGRSWGAETQYF.

The chain employs TRBV10-3 and TRBJ1-2; 7 bases line up with TRBD1. The trim removed 4 bases at V and 1 base at J, leaving 6 bases unmatched. CDR3 length: 15 amino acids. The germline gives CDR1 ENHRY, CDR2 SYGVKD. The CDR3 sequence is CAISGGQIYNYGYTF. DNA of the CDR3: TGTGCCATCAGTGGGGGACAGATTTATAACTATGGCTACACCTTC.

The V gene is TRBV6-1, the J gene TRBJ2-1; TRBD1 might be the D (6 bases). The germline CDR1 and CDR2 sequences are MNHNS and SASEGT. CDR3 size: 15 residues. The V and J ends lost 2 bases and 3 bases respectively, with 11 bases between them. The CDR3 region has the DNA TGTGCCAGCAGTGAACAAACAGGGAACTACAATGAGCAGTTCTTC. This gives the protein CASSEQTGNYNEQFF.

The rearrangement uses TRBV5-4 and TRBJ2-7, with 9 bases matching TRBD1. CDR1 and CDR2 (germline): SGHNT, YYREEE (reference sequence). This CDR3 is built from 15 residues. J gave up 3 bases and V 3 bases, and 7 bases lay outside the gene matches. The CDR3 loop reads CASSSGQGMGYEQYF. The CDR3 DNA reads as TGTGCCAGCAGCTCAGGACAGGGGATGGGCTACGAGCAGTACTTC.

This clone has more than one count but fewer than ten. The genes are TRBV9 and TRBJ2-1; 12 nucleotides agree with TRBD1. Germline CDR1 SGDLS, CDR2 YYNGEE. This CDR3 comprises 15 residues. The V segment lost 3 bases and the J segment 9 bases; nucleotides outside the gene matches: 7. The CDR3 loop reads CASSAGGQGAGEQFF. CDR3 coding DNA: TGTGCCAGCAGCGCAGGGGGACAGGGGGCCGGTGAGCAGTTCTTC. Variable domain in full (rest from reference TRBV9 and TRBJ2-1): DSGVTQTPKHLITATGQRVTLRCSPRSGDLSVYWYQQSLDQGLQFLIQYYNGEERAKGNILERFSAQQFPDLHSELNLSSLELGDSALYFCASSAGGQGAGEQFFGPGTRLTVL.